This T cell receptor beta chain was sequenced for a study of CD8 T cells in Susac syndrome. TEMRA cells were FACS-enriched, and CD8+ and CD4+ T cells were isolated negatively. Random hexamers primed reverse transcription of about 0.5 to 1 ug RNA. Each CDR3 protein gets one entry after TCRdb re-called the immunoSEQ multiplex PCR reads with MiXCR. Of hundreds of thousands of distinct CDR3 sequences listed, about 88% were seen once; the top ten hold approximately 0.12%. CDR1 and CDR2 (germline): GTSNPN, SVGIG (reference sequence). The CDR3 has 16 amino acids. V shed 2 bases, J shed 5 bases, and the junction held 13 bases outside the gene matches.

V gene TRBV30 combines with J gene TRBJ2-3; TRBD1 agrees at 7 bases. The receptor's source is a human donor with multiple sclerosis. The specimen was CD8+ T cells from PBMCs. CDR3 DNA: TGTGCCTGGAGTCCCGGGACAGCCGGTTATGGAGATACGCAGTATTTT. Translated: CAWSPGTAGYGDTQYF.